This entry concerns a single T cell receptor (beta chain). The antigen is not known. This CDR3 spans 12 amino acids. V gave up 10 bases and J gave up 9 bases; unmatched junction bases: 9. CDR1 and CDR2 (germline): SEHNR, FQNEAQ (reference sequence). This sample is drawn from a study of shared clonotypes between healthy human individuals. Sequencing used immunoSEQ multiplex PCR; TCRdb keeps in-frame clones, though not all of them. The sample lists fewer than 1.8 million clones; less than 99% were seen once. Whole-study findings and limits: The study found lower generation probabilities in non-shared clonotypes than in those shared by all four donors. Measured sharing among donors was expected to vary with sequencing depth.

The clonotype comes from a man aged 25-45 years in good health. Material: naive CD4+ T cells sorted from blood. This sample's subset: CD45RA+ positively selected. The V gene is TRBV7-9, the J gene TRBJ2-1, with 7 bases that match TRBD2. The CDR3 loop reads CATPGGIGEQFF. The CDR3 coding sequence is TGTGCCACCCCGGGGGGAATAGGTGAGCAGTTCTTC. Looking up the rest from reference TRBV7-9 and TRBJ2-1 gives the full variable domain: DTGVSQNPRHKITKRGQNVTFRCDPISEHNRLYWYRQTLGQGPEFLTYFQNEAQLEKSRLLSDRFSAERPKGSFSTLEIQRTEQGDSAMYLCATPGGIGEQFFGPGTRLTVL.